The sequence of this T cell receptor beta chain was determined in a study of Ad26.COV2.S vaccination and SARS-CoV-2 variants. Study background: Intramuscular Ad26.COV2.S at 5x10^10 or 1x10^11 viral particles. Study-level findings and limits: An underestimation of total T cell responses may have resulted from the TCR breadth and depth analyses.

TCRdb's table, derived via immunoSEQ multiplex PCR, lists solely in-frame clones and lacks some. This table holds about 480,000 clones, roughly 85% found once. Treatment denoted: 19 received Ad26.COV2.S at low or high dose, single or two shots; 5 received placebo; per-sample allocation not given. Samples came from day 63 after the first vaccine or placebo injection. Adults aged 18-55 years in Boston included the donor. On this clone: What it binds is unknown.

The V end was cut by 0 bases, the J end by 4 bases, with 14 bases between. CDR3 length: 16 amino acids. CDR1 and CDR2 (germline): MNHEY, SVGAGI. The receptor was derived from a person aged 18-65 years who received the Ad26.COV2.S COVID-19 vaccine or a placebo. The J gene is TRBJ2-3, the V gene TRBV6-5; weak D call: TRBD1 (5 bases). The sample here was peripheral blood, taken in a trial of Ad26.COV2.S vaccine versus placebo. In DNA form, the CDR3 reads TGTGCCAGCAGTTACTCTGCATCAGGGAAGGCAGATACGCAGTATTTT. Protein product: CASSYSASGKADTQYF.